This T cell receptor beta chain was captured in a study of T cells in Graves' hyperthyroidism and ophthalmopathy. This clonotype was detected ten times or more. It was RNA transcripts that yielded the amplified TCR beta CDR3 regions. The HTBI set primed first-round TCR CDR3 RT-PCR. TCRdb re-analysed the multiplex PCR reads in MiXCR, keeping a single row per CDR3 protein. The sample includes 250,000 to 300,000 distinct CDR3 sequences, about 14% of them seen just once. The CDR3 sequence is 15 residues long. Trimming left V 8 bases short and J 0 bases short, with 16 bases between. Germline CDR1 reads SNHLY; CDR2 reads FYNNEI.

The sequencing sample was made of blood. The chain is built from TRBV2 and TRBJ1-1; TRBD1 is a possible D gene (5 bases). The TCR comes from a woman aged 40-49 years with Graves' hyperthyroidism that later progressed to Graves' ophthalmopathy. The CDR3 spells CASRSDSTMNTEAFF. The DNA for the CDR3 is TGTGCCAGCCGGTCTGACAGCACCATGAACACTGAAGCTTTCTTT. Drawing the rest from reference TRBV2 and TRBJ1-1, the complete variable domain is EPEVTQTPSHQVTQMGQEVILRCVPISNHLYFYWYRQILGQKVEFLVSFYNNEISEKSEIFDDQFSVERPDGSNFTLKIRSTKLEDSAMYFCASRSDSTMNTEAFFGQGTRLTVV.